This record covers a single T cell receptor beta chain. This sample is drawn from a study of blood T cell repertoires in COVID-19. Study-level background: Both acute and convalescent COVID-19 samples were obtained from the United States, Italy and Spain. PBMCs, B-cell-depleted T cells, or T cells were the source of the cDNA or gDNA that made up the material.

The CDR3 sequence is 14 residues long. Germline-derived CDR1 and CDR2 are SGHRS and YFSETQ. V was clipped by 7 bases and J by 4 bases; unmatched bases: 6. As originally analysed: How many nucleated cells were present was estimated from reference gene primer amplification. The assay was immunoSEQ multiplex PCR, and TCRdb's table has in-frame clones only and misses some. V and J calls and clone size are as listed in that table; D and trimming were resolved from the DNA. The sample lists around 250,000 clones, around 84% occurring once. V gene TRBV5-1 combines with J gene TRBJ1-1; TRBD1 agrees at 11 bases. Sequencing used peripheral blood. The receptor was isolated from a woman aged 40 to 49 who had recovered from COVID-19. The CDR3 bases are TGCGCCAGCGGCGGACAGGGGGCCAGCACTGAAGCTTTCTTT. Protein sequence: CASGGQGASTEAFF.